This T cell receptor beta chain comes out of a study of shared clonotypes between healthy human individuals. Study-level results: Clonotype sharing among donors was thought likely to change with sequencing depth. When naive CD4 clonotypes were compared across a few donors, roughly 4.9% were shared. Compared with memory subsets, naive subsets generally had larger estimated richness.

The naive CD8 fraction comprised CD45RO-negative cells positively selected for CCR7 and excluded terminally differentiated effector memory CD45RA+ cells. Each PCR replicate from the sorted subsets contained 150 to 250 ng DNA, which is some 30,000 T cell genomes. Repertoires were generated with immunoSEQ multiplex PCR, while TCRdb's copy carries only in-frame clones and drops some. The repertoire holds millions of clones, with roughly 94% as singletons. As to this clone: Its antigen is as yet unknown.

The receptor was derived from a man younger than 35 in good health. Sequenced input: naive CD8+ T cells sorted from blood.

CDR3 sequence: CASSLGVPSSYNSPLHF. The CDR3 nucleotides are TGTGCCAGCAGTTTAGGGGTACCGAGCTCCTATAATTCACCCCTCCACTTT. The chain joins TRBV27 to TRBJ1-6; D not resolved. Germline V gene sequence: CDR1 MNHEY, CDR2 SMNVEV (reference sequence). The V gene lost 2 bases and the J gene lost 0 bases, with 11 bases spanning the gap. The CDR3 has 17 amino acids.